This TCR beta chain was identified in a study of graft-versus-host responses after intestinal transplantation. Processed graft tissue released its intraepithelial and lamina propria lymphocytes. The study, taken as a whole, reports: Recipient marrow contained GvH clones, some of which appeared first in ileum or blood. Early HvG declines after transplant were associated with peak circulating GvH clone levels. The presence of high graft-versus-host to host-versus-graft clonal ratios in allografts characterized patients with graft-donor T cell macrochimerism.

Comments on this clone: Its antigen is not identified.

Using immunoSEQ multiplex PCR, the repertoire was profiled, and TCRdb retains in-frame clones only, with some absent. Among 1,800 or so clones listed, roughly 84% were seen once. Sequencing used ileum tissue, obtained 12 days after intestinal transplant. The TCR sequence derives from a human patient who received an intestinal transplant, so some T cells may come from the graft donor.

The CDR3 loop reads CASSPDRGGRAGTDTQYF. CDR3 coding DNA: TGTGCCAGCAGCCCCGATCGTGGCGGGAGGGCGGGCACAGATACGCAGTATTTT. The chain carries TRBV5-4 and TRBJ2-3; 9 bases match TRBD2. The V gene's germline CDR1 is SGHNT and CDR2 YYREEE (reference sequence). The V segment lost 4 bases and the J segment 1 base; nucleotides outside the gene matches: 13. The CDR3 spans 18 residues.